This is a list of T cell receptor beta chains from one sample in a study of control samples from healthy donors and cancer patients. Here immunoSEQ multiplex PCR was the method, and the copy in TCRdb shows in-frame clones only, minus some. The sample gives 140,000 or so clones, 85% to 95% of which show up once; 12% to 15% is in the top ten. The sequencing sample was made of PBMCs. All receptors come from a man between 60 and 75 years old with colorectal cancer. Each CDR3 is given with its conserved first and last residue. A D gene is named only where the DNA matches it firmly. Clone size is not always given. Where it is, it says once, few, many or a class for expanded clones.

TRBV6-5	NA	TRBJ2-7	NA	CASTRPGTPSEQYF	TGTGCCAGCACTCGCCCCGGGACTCCTAGTGAGCAGTACTTC
TRBV5-1	TRBD1	TRBJ1-4	NA	CASSPGDRGNEKLFF	TGCGCCAGCAGCCCGGGGGACAGGGGTAATGAAAAACTGTTTTTT
TRBV5-1	NA	TRBJ2-1	NA	CASSLGHKNDPDEQFF	TGCGCCAGCAGCTTGGGCCATAAGAACGACCCGGATGAGCAGTTCTTC
TRBV10-3	NA	TRBJ1-3	NA	CAIRSFGGPGNTIYF	TGTGCCATCAGATCCTTCGGCGGACCGGGAAACACCATATATTTT
TRBV5-4	TRBD1	TRBJ2-7	NA	CASSTDRGSYEQYF	TGTGCCAGCAGCACGGACAGGGGGAGTTACGAGCAGTACTTC
TRBV5-6	NA	TRBJ2-3	NA	CASSSLGNTQYF	TGTGCCAGCAGCTCCCTGGGTAATACGCAGTATTTT
TRBV4-1	NA	TRBJ1-5	NA	CASSSPDRISNQPQHF	TGCGCCAGCAGCTCCCCCGACAGGATTAGCAATCAGCCCCAGCATTTT
TRBV7-9	TRBD1	TRBJ2-3	NA	CASSPTRGQNTDTQYF	TGTGCCAGCAGCCCGACCAGGGGACAGAACACAGATACGCAGTATTTT
TRBV7-2	NA	TRBJ1-1	NA	CASRLGAEAEAFF	TGTGCCAGCCGTCTGGGGGCTGAAGCTGAAGCTTTCTTT
TRBV5-4	NA	TRBJ2-5	NA	CASSFRGEETQYF	TGTGCCAGCAGCTTCCGGGGAGAAGAGACCCAGTACTTC
TRBV6-5	TRBD1	TRBJ2-3	NA	CASKTGGAADTQYF	TGTGCCAGCAAAACAGGGGGCGCCGCAGATACGCAGTATTTT
TRBV10-3	TRBD1	TRBJ1-1	NA	CAIRGGQGSVTEAFF	TGTGCCATCAGGGGGGGACAGGGATCGGTCACTGAAGCTTTCTTT
TRBV2	TRBD1	TRBJ1-2	NA	CASRGQGTANYGYTF	TGTGCCAGCAGGGGACAGGGGACCGCTAACTATGGCTACACCTTC
TRBV4-1	TRBD1	TRBJ2-1	few	CASSGTGPMNEQFF	TGCGCCAGCAGTGGGACAGGGCCAATGAATGAGCAGTTCTTC
TRBV7-9	NA	TRBJ1-6	few	CASSRSTVVDSPLHF	TGTGCCAGCAGCAGATCTACAGTGGTTGATTCACCCCTCCACTTT
TRBV19	NA	TRBJ2-1	once	CASIESGHVNEQFF	TGTGCCAGTATCGAGTCCGGACACGTCAATGAGCAGTTCTTC
TRBV10-2	TRBD1	TRBJ2-1	NA	CASSELGQGYEQFF	TGCGCCAGCAGTGAGCTGGGACAGGGTTATGAGCAGTTCTTC
TRBV27	TRBD1	TRBJ1-6	NA	CATQGAGNSPLHF	TGTGCCACACAGGGGGCGGGGAATTCACCCCTCCACTTT
TRBV7-9	TRBD1	TRBJ1-2	NA	CASSWTGGNGYTF	TGTGCCAGCAGCTGGACAGGGGGCAATGGCTACACCTTC
TRBV30	NA	TRBJ1-1	NA	CAWKGVFGSTEAFF	TGTGCCTGGAAGGGGGTCTTTGGGTCCACTGAAGCTTTCTTT
TRBV4-1	NA	TRBJ2-5	NA	CASSQGDTTGETQYF	TGCGCCAGCAGCCAAGGAGACACCACCGGGGAGACCCAGTACTTC
TRBV4-3	TRBD2	TRBJ2-3	NA	CASSQQLRLAGGDTDTQYF	TGCGCCAGCAGCCAACAACTCCGACTAGCGGGGGGGGACACAGATACGCAGTATTTT
TRBV7-9	NA	TRBJ1-6	NA	CASSSQSYNSPLHF	TGTGCCAGCAGCTCACAAAGTTATAATTCACCCCTCCACTTT
TRBV6-1	NA	TRBJ2-7	NA	CASSEAGGPREQYF	TGTGCCAGCAGTGAAGCGGGGGGGCCTCGAGAGCAGTACTTC
TRBV19	TRBD1	TRBJ1-2	NA	CASSTQGIHYGYTF	TGTGCCAGTAGTACACAGGGGATCCACTATGGCTACACCTTC
TRBV4-1	NA	TRBJ2-1	NA	CASSHAKDEQFF	TGCGCCAGCAGCCACGCCAAGGATGAGCAGTTCTTC
TRBV7-2	NA	TRBJ1-2	NA	CASSFKAGTNYGYTF	TGTGCCAGCAGCTTTAAAGCGGGCACTAACTATGGCTACACCTTC
TRBV19	TRBD2	TRBJ2-3	NA	CASSLGTSGGPSTDTQYF	TGTGCCAGTAGTCTGGGGACTAGCGGGGGCCCCTCCACAGATACGCAGTATTTT
TRBV7-2	NA	TRBJ2-5	NA	CASSLEATGKTQYF	TGTGCCAGCAGCTTAGAGGCAACGGGGAAGACCCAGTACTTC
TRBV6-2/TRBV6-3	NA	TRBJ2-2	NA	CASSPLVTGELFF	TGTGCCAGCAGCCCACTGGTCACCGGGGAGCTGTTTTTT
TRBV9	TRBD1	TRBJ1-2	NA	CASSARQGLDGYTF	TGTGCCAGCAGCGCCCGACAGGGGTTGGATGGCTACACCTTC
TRBV2	NA	TRBJ1-1	NA	CASSEGPHTEAFF	TGTGCCAGCAGTGAAGGGCCCCACACTGAAGCTTTCTTT
TRBV19	NA	TRBJ2-4	NA	CASSIDGRVRASTAKNIQYF	TGTGCCAGTAGTATAGATGGCCGGGTAAGGGCTTCTACGGCCAAAAACATTCAGTACTTC
TRBV30	NA	TRBJ1-5	NA	CAWDKEVGQPQHF	TGTGCCTGGGACAAGGAGGTTGGTCAGCCCCAGCATTTT
TRBV10-3	NA	TRBJ1-1	NA	CAISGKTGPHTEAFF	TGTGCCATCAGTGGTAAAACAGGACCCCACACTGAAGCTTTCTTT
TRBV18	NA	TRBJ1-3	NA	CASSPDEFSGNTIYF	TGTGCCAGCTCACCGGATGAGTTCTCTGGAAACACCATATATTTT
TRBV19	TRBD1	TRBJ2-7	NA	CASMGQGEYEQYF	TGTGCCAGTATGGGACAGGGGGAATACGAGCAGTACTTC
TRBV27	TRBD2	TRBJ2-3	NA	CASSSGTSGGNTQYF	TGTGCCAGCAGTTCCGGGACTAGCGGGGGGAATACGCAGTATTTT
TRBV18	NA	TRBJ1-5	NA	CASSPRAGQPQHF	TGTGCCAGCTCACCAAGGGCTGGTCAGCCCCAGCATTTT
TRBV18	NA	TRBJ1-5	NA	CASSPIENQPQHF	TGTGCCAGCTCACCGATAGAAAATCAGCCCCAGCATTTT
TRBV6-6	NA	TRBJ2-1	NA	CASSYPPGVGDNEQFF	TGTGCCAGCAGTTACCCTCCTGGGGTCGGGGACAATGAGCAGTTCTTC
TRBV5-4	NA	TRBJ1-1	many	CARKWDPKDTEAFF	TGTGCCAGGAAGTGGGACCCAAAGGACACTGAAGCTTTCTTT
TRBV3-1/TRBV3-2	NA	TRBJ1-2	once	CASSQEAGGYGYTF	TGTGCCAGCAGCCAAGAGGCGGGCGGCTATGGCTACACCTTC
TRBV10-1	NA	TRBJ1-2	NA	CATNLEGTVGRGYTF	TGCGCCACCAACCTGGAGGGGACGGTCGGTCGAGGCTACACCTTC
TRBV2	TRBD1	TRBJ1-1	NA	CASRGQEPLNTEAFF	TGTGCCAGCAGGGGACAGGAACCCCTGAACACTGAAGCTTTCTTT
TRBV4-3	NA	TRBJ1-1	NA	CASSQEPGGDTEAFF	TGCGCCAGCAGCCAAGAACCCGGAGGGGACACCGAAGCTTTCTTT
TRBV18	TRBD1	TRBJ2-7	NA	CASSPPSGGVSYEQYF	TGTGCCAGCTCACCACCTTCAGGGGGCGTTTCCTACGAGCAGTACTTC
TRBV7-2	NA	TRBJ2-2	once	CASSLESGRGGELFF	TGTGCCAGCAGCTTAGAGTCAGGAAGGGGCGGGGAGCTGTTTTTT
TRBV4-1	TRBD2	TRBJ2-2	NA	CARSPRHGGVGTGELFF	TGCGCCCGCAGCCCACGACACGGGGGGGTTGGCACCGGGGAGCTGTTTTTT
TRBV11-3	NA	TRBJ1-3	NA	CASSSNGTLIIAIYF	TGTGCCAGCAGCTCCAATGGGACACTAATAATCGCCATATATTTT
TRBV11-2	TRBD1	TRBJ2-7	NA	CASSSSGTGFDEQYF	TGTGCCAGCAGCTCCTCCGGGACAGGGTTCGACGAGCAGTACTTC
TRBV12-3/TRBV12-4	NA	TRBJ2-5	NA	CASSLWAEETQYF	TGTGCCAGCAGTTTATGGGCAGAAGAGACCCAGTACTTC
TRBV25-1	TRBD1	TRBJ1-2	once	CASRGQGLQYGYTF	TGTGCCAGCAGGGGACAGGGGCTTCAGTATGGCTACACCTTC
TRBV7-2	NA	TRBJ2-7	NA	CASSFVGQNYEQYF	TGTGCCAGCAGCTTCGTCGGACAGAACTACGAGCAGTACTTC
TRBV4-1	NA	TRBJ2-7	NA	CASSQTRGAYEQYF	TGCGCCAGCAGCCAGACAAGGGGGGCCTACGAGCAGTACTTC